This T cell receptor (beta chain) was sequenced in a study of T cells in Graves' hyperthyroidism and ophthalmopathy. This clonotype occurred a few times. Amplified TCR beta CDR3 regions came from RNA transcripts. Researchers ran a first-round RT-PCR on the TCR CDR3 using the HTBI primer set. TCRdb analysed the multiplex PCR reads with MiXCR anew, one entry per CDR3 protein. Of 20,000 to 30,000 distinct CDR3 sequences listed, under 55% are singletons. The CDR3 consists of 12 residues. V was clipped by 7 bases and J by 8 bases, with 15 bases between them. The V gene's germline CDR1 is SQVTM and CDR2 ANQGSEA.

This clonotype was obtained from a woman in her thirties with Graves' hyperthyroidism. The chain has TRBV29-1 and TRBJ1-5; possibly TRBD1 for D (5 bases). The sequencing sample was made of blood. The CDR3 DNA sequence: TGCAGCGGGGGGGATGTGGGGGAGCCCCAGCATTTT. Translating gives CSGGDVGEPQHF. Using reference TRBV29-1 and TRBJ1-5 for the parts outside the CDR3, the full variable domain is SAVISQKPSRDICQRGTSLTIQCQVDSQVTMMFWYRQQPGQSLTLIATANQGSEATYESGFVIDKFPISRPNLTFSTLTVSNMSPEDSSIYLCSGGDVGEPQHFGDGTRLSIL.